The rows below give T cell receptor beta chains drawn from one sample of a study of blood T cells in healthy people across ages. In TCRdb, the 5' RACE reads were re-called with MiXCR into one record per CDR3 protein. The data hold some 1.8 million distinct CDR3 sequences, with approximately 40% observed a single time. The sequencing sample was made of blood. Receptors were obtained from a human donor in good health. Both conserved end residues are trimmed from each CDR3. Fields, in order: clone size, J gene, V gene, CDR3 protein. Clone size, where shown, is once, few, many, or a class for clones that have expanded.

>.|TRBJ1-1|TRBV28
AIAGTLGEAF
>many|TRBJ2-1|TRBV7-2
ASSLNSYNEQF
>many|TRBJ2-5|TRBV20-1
SARDASGGAGETQY
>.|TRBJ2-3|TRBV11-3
VSSLGRGASTDTQY
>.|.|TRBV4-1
ASSHRDPDEQY
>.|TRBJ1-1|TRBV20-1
SASQGGAEAF
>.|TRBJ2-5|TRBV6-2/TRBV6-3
ASTARLAGVRETQY
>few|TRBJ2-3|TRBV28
ASSSQKNTDTQY
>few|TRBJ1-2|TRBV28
ASSLRGGSYGYT
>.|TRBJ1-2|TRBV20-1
SARGPGGEPNYGYT
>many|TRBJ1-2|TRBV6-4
ASSDGGSVDGYT
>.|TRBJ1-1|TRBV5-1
ASSFVGESGTEAF
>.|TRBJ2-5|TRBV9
ASSAERGPNNEQY
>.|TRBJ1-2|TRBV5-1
ASSLRPDNNYGYT
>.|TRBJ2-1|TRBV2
ASTGDRTSYNEQF
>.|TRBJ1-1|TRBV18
ASSPGQDREAF
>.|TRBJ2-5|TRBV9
ASSVVGSGGEETQY
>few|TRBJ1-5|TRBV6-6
ASSYLTGNQPQH
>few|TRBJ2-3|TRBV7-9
ASSWVPGQGRTDTQY
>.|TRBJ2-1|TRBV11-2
ASTFGERAYNEQF
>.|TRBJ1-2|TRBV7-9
ASSLDWGQGGGYT
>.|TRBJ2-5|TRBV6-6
ANNPQGLQETQY
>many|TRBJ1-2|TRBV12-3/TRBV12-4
ASSPNMANYGYT
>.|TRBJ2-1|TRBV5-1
ASSLALAGASSYNEQF
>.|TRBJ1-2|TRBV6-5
ASSYSRDRGRGNYGYT
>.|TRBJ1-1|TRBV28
ASSNTAGSQAF
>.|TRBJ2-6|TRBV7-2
ASSLRRTGAGANVLT
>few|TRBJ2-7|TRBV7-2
ASSLARGQGTYEQY
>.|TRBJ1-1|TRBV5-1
ASSLYSAGETAF
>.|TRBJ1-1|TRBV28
ASSLWDGAF
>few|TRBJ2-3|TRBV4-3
ASSDNSGVGNTQY
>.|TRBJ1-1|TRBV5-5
ASSLSTGGGTEAF
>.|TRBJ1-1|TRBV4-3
ASSQTTGKNTEAF
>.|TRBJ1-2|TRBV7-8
ASSLLALDRNYGYT
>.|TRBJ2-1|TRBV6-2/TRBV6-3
ASTPGTYNEQF
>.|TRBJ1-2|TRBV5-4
ASSLFRDRAHYGYT
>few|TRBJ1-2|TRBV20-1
SARVVRGYYGYT
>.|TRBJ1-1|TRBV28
ASSLFSRGDTEAF
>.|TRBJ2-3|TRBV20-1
SAPDSLAGTDTQY
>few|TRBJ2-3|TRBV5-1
ASSSSSDRSISTDTQY
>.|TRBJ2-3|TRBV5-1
ASSFTGGPPGDTQY
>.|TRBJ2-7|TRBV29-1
SVGLAGGYELY
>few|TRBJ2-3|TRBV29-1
SVDQASGGHDTQY
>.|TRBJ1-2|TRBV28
ASSSVGTDYNYGYT